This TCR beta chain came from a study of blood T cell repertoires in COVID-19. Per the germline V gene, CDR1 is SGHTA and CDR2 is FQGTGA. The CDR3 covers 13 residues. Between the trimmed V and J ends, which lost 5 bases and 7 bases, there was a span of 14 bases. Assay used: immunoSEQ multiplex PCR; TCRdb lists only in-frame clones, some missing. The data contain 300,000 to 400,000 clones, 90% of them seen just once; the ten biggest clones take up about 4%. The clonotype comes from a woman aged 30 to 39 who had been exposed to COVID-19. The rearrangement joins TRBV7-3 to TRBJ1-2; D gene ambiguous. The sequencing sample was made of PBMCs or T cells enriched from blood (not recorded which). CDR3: CASSAASMAGYTF. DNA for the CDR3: TGTGCCAGCAGCGCCGCTTCGATGGCTGGCTACACCTTC. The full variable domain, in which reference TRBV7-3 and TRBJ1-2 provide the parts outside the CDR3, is GAGVSQTPSNKVTEKGKYVELRCDPISGHTALYWYRQSLGQGPEFLIYFQGTGAADDSGLPNDRFFAVRPEGSVSTLKIQRTERGDSAVYLCASSAASMAGYTFGSGTRLTVV.